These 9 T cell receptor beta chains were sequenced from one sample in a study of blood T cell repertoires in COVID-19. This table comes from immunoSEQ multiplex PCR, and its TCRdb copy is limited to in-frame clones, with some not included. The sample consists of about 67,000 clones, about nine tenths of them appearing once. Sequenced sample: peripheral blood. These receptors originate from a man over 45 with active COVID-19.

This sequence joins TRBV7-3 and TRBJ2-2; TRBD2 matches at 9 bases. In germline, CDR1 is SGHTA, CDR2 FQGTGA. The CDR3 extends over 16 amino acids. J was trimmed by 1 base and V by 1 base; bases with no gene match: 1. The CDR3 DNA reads TGTGCCAGCAGCTTAATAGCGGGGGTGAACACCGGGGAGCTGTTTTTT. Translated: CASSLIAGVNTGELFF.

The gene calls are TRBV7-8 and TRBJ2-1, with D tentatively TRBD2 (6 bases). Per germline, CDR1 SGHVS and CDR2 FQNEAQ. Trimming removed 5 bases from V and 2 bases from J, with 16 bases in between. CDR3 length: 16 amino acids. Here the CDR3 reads CASSGGTGAPYNEQFF. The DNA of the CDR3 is TGTGCCAGCAGCGGGGGAACGGGAGCACCCTACAATGAGCAGTTCTTC.

The CDR3 nucleotides read TGTGCCAGCAGTTACGGAGGGGGCCGGACTAACACCGGGGAGCTGTTTTTT. Protein: CASSYGGGRTNTGELFF. The rearrangement links TRBV6-2 or TRBV6-3 to TRBJ2-2, with a possible D match to TRBD1 (7 bases). Germline CDR1 and CDR2: MNHEY and SVGEGT. V shed 2 bases and J shed 2 bases, with 15 bases lying between them. This CDR3 contains 17 residues.

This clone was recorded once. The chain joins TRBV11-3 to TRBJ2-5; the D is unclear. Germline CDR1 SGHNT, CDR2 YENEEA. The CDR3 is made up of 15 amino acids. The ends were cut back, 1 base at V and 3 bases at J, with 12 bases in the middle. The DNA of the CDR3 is TGTGCCAGCAGCTTAGGGCGGCAGAATAAAGAGACCCAGTACTTC. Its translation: CASSLGRQNKETQYF.

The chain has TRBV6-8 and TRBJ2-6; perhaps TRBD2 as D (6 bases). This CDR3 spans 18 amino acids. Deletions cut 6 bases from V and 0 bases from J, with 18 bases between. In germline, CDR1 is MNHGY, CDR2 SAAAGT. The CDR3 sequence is CASRHLAGPSSGANVLTF. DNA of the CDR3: TGTGCCAGCAGGCACCTGGCGGGGCCTTCCTCTGGGGCCAACGTCCTGACTTTC.

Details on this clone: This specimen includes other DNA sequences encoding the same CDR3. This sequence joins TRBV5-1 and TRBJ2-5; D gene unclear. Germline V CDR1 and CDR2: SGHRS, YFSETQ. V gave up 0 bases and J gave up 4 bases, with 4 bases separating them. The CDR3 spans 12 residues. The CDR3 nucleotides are TGCGCCAGCAGCTTGGCCGGAGAGACCCAGTACTTC. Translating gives CASSLAGETQYF.

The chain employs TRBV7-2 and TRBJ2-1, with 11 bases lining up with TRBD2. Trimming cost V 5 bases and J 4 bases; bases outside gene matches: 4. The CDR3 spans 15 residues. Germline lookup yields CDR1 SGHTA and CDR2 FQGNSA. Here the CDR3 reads CASSAGTSGYNEQFF. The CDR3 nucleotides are TGTGCCAGCAGCGCGGGGACTAGCGGATACAATGAGCAGTTCTTC.

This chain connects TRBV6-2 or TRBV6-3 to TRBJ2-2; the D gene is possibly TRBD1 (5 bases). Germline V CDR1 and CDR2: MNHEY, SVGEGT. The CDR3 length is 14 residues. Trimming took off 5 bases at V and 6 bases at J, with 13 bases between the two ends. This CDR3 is CASSSQGDSGELFF. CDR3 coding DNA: TGTGCCAGCAGTAGTCAAGGGGATTCCGGGGAGCTGTTTTTT.

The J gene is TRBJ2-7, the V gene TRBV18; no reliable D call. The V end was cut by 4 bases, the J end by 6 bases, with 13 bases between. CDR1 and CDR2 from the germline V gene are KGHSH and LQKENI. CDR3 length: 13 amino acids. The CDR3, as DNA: TGTGCCAGCTCACGAGAACCCTCCCCCGAGCAGTACTTC. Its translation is CASSREPSPEQYF.